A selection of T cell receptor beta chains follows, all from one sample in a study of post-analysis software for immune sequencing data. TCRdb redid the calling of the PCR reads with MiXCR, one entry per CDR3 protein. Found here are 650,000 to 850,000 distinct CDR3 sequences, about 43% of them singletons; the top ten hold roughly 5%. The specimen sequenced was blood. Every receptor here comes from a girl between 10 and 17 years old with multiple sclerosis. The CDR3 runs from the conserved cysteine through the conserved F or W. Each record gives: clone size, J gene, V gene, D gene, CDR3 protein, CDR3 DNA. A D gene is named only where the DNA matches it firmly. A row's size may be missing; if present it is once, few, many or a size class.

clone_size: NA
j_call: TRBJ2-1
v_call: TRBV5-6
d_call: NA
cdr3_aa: CASSSFGINEQFF
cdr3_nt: TGTGCCAGCAGCTCCTTTGGGATCAATGAGCAGTTCTTC

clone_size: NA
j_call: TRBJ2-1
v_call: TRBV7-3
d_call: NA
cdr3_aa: CASSLSEGRGEQFF
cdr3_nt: TGTGCCAGCAGCTTAAGTGAAGGTCGTGGGGAGCAGTTCTTC

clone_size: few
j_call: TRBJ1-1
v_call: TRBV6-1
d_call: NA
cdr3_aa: CASSPNGFADTEAFF
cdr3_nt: TGTGCCAGCAGTCCCAATGGGTTCGCGGACACTGAAGCTTTCTTT

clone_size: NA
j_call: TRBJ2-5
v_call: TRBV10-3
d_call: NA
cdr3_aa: CAISESSKLLQETQYF
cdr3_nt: TGTGCCATCAGTGAGTCGTCGAAATTGTTACAAGAGACCCAGTACTTC

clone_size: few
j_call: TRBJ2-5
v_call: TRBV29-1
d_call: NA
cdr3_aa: CSVIGQGQETQYF
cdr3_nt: TGCAGCGTTATCGGACAAGGGCAAGAGACCCAGTACTTC

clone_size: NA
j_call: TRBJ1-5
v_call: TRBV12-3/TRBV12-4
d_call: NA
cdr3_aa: CASSLAEQPQHF
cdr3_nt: TGTGCCAGCAGTTTGGCTGAACAGCCCCAGCATTTT

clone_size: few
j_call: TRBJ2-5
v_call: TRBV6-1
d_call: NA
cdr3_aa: CASSEWGGRGETQYF
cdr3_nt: TGTGCCAGCAGTGAATGGGGGGGGCGCGGGGAGACCCAGTACTTC

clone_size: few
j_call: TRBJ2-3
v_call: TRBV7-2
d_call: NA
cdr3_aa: CASRQGISTDTQYF
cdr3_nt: TGTGCCAGCCGCCAGGGGATCAGCACAGATACGCAGTATTTT

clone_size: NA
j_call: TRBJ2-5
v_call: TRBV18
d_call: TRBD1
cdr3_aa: CASSPLWDSEGETQYF
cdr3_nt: TGTGCCAGCTCACCACTGTGGGACAGCGAGGGGGAGACCCAGTACTTC

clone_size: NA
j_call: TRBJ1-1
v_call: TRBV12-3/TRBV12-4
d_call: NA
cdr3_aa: CASSLARQTEAFF
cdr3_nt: TGTGCCAGCAGTTTAGCAAGGCAGACTGAAGCTTTCTTT

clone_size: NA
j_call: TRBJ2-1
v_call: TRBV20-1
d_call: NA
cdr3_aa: CSAPLNERFF
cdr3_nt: TGCAGTGCTCCCCTGAATGAGCGGTTCTTC

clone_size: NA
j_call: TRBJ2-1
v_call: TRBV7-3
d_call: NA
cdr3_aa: CASSPTPPSSYNEQFF
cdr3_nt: TGTGCCAGCAGCCCGACGCCCCCCAGCTCCTACAATGAGCAGTTCTTC

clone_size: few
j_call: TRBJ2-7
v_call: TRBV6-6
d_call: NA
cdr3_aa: CASRYITGLGYEQYF
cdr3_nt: TGTGCCAGCAGATACATAACAGGGCTGGGGTACGAGCAGTACTTC

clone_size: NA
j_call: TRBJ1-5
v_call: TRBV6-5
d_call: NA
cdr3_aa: CASRRMGLHNQPQHF
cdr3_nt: TGTGCCAGCAGACGAATGGGGCTCCACAATCAGCCCCAGCATTTT

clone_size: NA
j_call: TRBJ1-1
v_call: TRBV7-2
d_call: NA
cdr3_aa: CANPREGTEAFF
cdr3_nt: TGTGCTAATCCGAGGGAGGGCACTGAAGCTTTCTTT

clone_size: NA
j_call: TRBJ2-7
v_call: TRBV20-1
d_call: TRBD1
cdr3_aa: CSAVPDRGHREQYF
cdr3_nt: TGCAGTGCCGTACCGGACAGGGGGCATCGGGAGCAGTACTTC

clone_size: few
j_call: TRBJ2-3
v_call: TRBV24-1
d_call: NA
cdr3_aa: CATSEGVRPTTDTQYF
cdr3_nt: TGTGCCACCAGTGAGGGAGTCAGACCCACCACAGATACGCAGTATTTT

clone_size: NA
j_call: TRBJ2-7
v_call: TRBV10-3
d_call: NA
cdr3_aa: CAISELGQGYEQYF
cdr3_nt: TGTGCCATCAGTGAACTAGGGCAGGGGTACGAGCAGTACTTC

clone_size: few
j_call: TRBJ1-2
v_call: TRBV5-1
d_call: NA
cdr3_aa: CASSLSGDSVYGYTF
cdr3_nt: TGCGCCAGCAGCTTGAGTGGGGATTCCGTCTATGGCTACACCTTC

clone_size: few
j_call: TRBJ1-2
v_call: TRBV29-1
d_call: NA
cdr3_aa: CSVGEGAYTF
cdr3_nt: TGCAGCGTTGGGGAGGGAGCGTACACCTTC

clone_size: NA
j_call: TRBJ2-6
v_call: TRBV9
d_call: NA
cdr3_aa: CASSPWKSGANVLTF
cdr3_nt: TGTGCCAGCAGCCCCTGGAAATCTGGGGCCAACGTCCTGACTTTC

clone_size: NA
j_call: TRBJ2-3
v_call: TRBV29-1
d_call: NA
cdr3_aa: CSVEKSSYTQYF
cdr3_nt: TGCAGCGTTGAAAAGTCTTCTTATACGCAGTATTTT

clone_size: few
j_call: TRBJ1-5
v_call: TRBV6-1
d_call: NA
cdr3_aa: CASSEAAPSNQPQHF
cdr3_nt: TGTGCCAGCAGTGAGGCAGCACCTAGCAATCAGCCCCAGCATTTT

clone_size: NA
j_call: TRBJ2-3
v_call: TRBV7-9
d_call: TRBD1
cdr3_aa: CASSWGQATSTDTQYF
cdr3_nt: TGTGCCAGCAGCTGGGGACAGGCAACTAGCACAGATACGCAGTATTTT

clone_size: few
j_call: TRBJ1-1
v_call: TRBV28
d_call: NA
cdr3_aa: CASTSSYRNTEAFF
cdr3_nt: TGTGCCAGCACTTCGTCTTACAGGAACACTGAAGCTTTCTTT

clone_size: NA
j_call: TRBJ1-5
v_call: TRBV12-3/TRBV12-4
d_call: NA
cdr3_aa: CASSPTGSSNQPQHF
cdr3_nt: TGTGCCAGCAGTCCGACAGGTTCGAGCAATCAGCCCCAGCATTTT

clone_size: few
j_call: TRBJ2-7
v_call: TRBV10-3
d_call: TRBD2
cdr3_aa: CAISERAGAYEQYF
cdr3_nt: TGTGCCATCAGTGAGAGGGCGGGAGCCTACGAGCAGTACTTC

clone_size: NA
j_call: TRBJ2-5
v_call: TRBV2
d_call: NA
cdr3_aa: CASSDRLVGNEQYF
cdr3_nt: TGTGCCAGCAGTGACCGTCTTGTAGGCAATGAGCAGTACTTC

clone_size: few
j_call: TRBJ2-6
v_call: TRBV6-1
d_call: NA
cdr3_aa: CASSGVSGANVRTF
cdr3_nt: TGTGCCAGCAGTGGTGTCTCTGGGGCCAACGTCCGGACTTTC

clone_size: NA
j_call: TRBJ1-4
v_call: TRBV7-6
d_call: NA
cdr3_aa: CASSLADRPGEKLFF
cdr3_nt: TGTGCCAGCAGCTTAGCCGACAGGCCCGGGGAAAAACTGTTTTTT

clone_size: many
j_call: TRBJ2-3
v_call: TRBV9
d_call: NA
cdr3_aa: CASGGDTQYF
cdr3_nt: TGTGCCAGCGGGGGTGATACGCAGTATTTT

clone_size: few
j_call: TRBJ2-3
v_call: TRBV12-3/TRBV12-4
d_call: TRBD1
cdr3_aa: CASSLGIGTGGPDTQYF
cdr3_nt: TGTGCCAGCAGTTTAGGCATCGGGACAGGGGGCCCGGATACGCAGTATTTT

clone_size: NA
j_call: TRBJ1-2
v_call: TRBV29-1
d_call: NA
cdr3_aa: CSVEPRAGGYGYTF
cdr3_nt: TGCAGCGTTGAACCTCGAGCGGGCGGCTATGGCTACACCTTC

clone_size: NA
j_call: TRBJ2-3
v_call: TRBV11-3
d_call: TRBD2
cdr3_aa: CASSLGRGAGGTDTQYF
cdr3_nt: TGTGCCAGCAGCTTAGGAAGAGGGGCGGGAGGCACAGATACGCAGTATTTT

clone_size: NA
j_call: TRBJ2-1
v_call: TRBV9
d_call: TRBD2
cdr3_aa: CASSVSGTSGSSSYNEQFF
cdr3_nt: TGTGCCAGCAGCGTCTCCGGGACTAGCGGATCGAGCTCCTACAATGAGCAGTTCTTC

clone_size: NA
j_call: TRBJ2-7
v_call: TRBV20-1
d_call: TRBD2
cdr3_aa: CSPLSPAGEGYEQYF
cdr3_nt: TGCAGCCCCCTGTCCCCAGCGGGAGAGGGCTACGAGCAGTACTTC

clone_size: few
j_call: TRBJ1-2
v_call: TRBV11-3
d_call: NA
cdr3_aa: CASSSGRSGYTF
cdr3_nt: TGTGCCAGCAGCTCCGGGCGATCGGGCTACACCTTC

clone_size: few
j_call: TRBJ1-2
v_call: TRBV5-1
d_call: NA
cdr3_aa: CASSLRPEEGYTF
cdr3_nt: TGCGCCAGCAGCTTGAGGCCCGAGGAGGGCTACACCTTC

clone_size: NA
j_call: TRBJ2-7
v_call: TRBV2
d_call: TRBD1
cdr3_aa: CASNMDREVYEQYF
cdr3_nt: TGTGCCAGCAATATGGACAGGGAAGTTTACGAGCAGTACTTC

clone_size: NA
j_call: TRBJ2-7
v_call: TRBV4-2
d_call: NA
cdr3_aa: CASSQPGPRSYEQYF
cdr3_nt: TGTGCCAGCAGCCAACCAGGACCCCGATCCTACGAGCAGTACTTC

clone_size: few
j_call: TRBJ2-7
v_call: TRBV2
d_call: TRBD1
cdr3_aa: CASSGGQGAEQYF
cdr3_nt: TGTGCCAGCAGTGGTGGACAGGGAGCCGAGCAGTACTTC